The source of this T cell receptor (beta chain) is a study of OX40 agonist ivuxolimab in advanced cancers. Study as a whole: Patients got intravenous ivuxolimab at 0.01 to 10 mg/kg every 2 weeks.

Autoimmune disease history or systemic immunosuppression barred patients. Findings and limits, study-wide: At 0.1 to 3.0 mg/kg and by week 6, CD4+ and CD8+ T cells in the blood had expanded clonally.

Trimming cost V 8 bases and J 0 bases, with 11 bases left between them. CDR3 size: 13 residues. Looked up from germline, CDR1 is SGHAT and CDR2 is FQNNGV. Details on this clone: The antigen remains undetermined.

This table comes from immunoSEQ multiplex PCR, and its TCRdb copy is limited to in-frame clones, with some not included. The data show some 62,000 clones, roughly 90% seen once. This clonotype was obtained from an adult with an advanced solid tumor such as melanoma, head and neck, liver or kidney cancer. The chain carries TRBV11-2 and TRBJ2-7; D may be TRBD1 or TRBD2 (5 bases each). Here the sequenced sample was CD4+ or CD8+ T cells sorted from blood, taken in a trial of the OX40 agonist ivuxolimab. Here the CDR3 DNA reads TGTGCCAGCGGCCGAGGGGTCTCCTACGAGCAGTACTTC. As protein: CASGRGVSYEQYF.